This T cell receptor (beta chain) was sequenced in a study of Ad26.COV2.S vaccination and SARS-CoV-2 variants. Sample treatment: some 20 received Ad26.COV2.S at low or high dose, single or two shots; roughly five received placebo; per-sample allocation not given. Sampling took place 63 days after the first vaccine or placebo injection. This table comes from immunoSEQ multiplex PCR, and its TCRdb copy is limited to in-frame clones, with some not included. The table records hundreds of thousands of clones, more than 70% of them present only once. In germline, CDR1 is SGHRS, CDR2 YFSETQ. V was clipped by 5 bases and J by 8 bases, with 13 bases between them. The CDR3 runs to 13 residues.

The receptor was derived from a person aged 18-60 years who received the Ad26.COV2.S COVID-19 vaccine or a placebo. The sample was peripheral blood, taken in a trial of Ad26.COV2.S vaccine versus placebo. This chain links TRBV5-1 with TRBJ1-4; TRBD1 is a possible D gene (5 bases). Here the CDR3 reads CASRVQPGEKLFF. CDR3 nucleotide sequence: TGCGCCAGCAGGGTCCAGCCAGGGGAAAAACTGTTTTTT. The variable domain in full, completed from reference TRBV5-1 and TRBJ1-4, reads KAGVTQTPRYLIKTRGQQVTLSCSPISGHRSVSWYQQTPGQGLQFLFEYFSETQRNKGNFPGRFSGRQFSNSRSEMNVSTLELGDSALYLCASRVQPGEKLFFGSGTQLSVL.